The TCR beta chain described here comes from a study of T-cell memory formation after mild COVID-19. Study in general: TCR clusters were mostly confined to one donor each.

Constant-segment primers were used for 5'RACE, and the resulting TCR alpha and TCR beta cDNA libraries carried sample barcodes and UMIs. Using its own MiXCR run on the 5' RACE reads, TCRdb lists one record per CDR3 protein. The data hold a few hundred thousand distinct CDR3 sequences, with under 25% observed a single time. This clonotype was counted once. Its antigen is unknown. This CDR3 is built from 15 residues. V was pared by 4 bases and J by 6 bases, with 5 bases of the junction left unmatched. Germline V gives CDR1 LNHDA, CDR2 SQIVND (reference sequence). Points from the study as a whole: Some responding clones appeared in pre-infection memory, suggesting cross-reactive memory joined. The authors did not confirm SARS-CoV-2 specificity of second-wave clones peaking day 37.

The sample taken for sequencing was PBMCs or a T cell subset sorted from them (not recorded which). The clonotype was recovered from an adult woman who had mild COVID-19 (a few samples of this study predate the infection). Cell type and time point are not known. V is TRBV19 and J is TRBJ2-1; 11 bases are a match to TRBD2. CDR3 bases: TGTGCCAGTAGTACGGGACTAGCGGTCCTCAATGAGCAGTTCTTC. It encodes CASSTGLAVLNEQFF.